These 5 T cell receptor beta chains were all obtained from the same sample, sequenced in a study of shared clonotypes between healthy human individuals. Produced via immunoSEQ multiplex PCR; TCRdb's table is partial and in-frame only. The table includes about 560,000 clones, just over 75% detected once. What was sequenced was PBMCs. These receptors all stem from a woman in her thirties or forties in good health. Some clones in this sample may be carry-over from other donors' samples.

The rearrangement links TRBV7-3 to TRBJ2-1, with D perhaps TRBD1 or TRBD2 (6 bases each). This CDR3 region has 16 residues. CDR1 and CDR2 (germline): SGHTA, FQGTGA. Trimming removed 3 bases from V and 0 bases from J, with 12 bases in between. The CDR3 nucleotides are TGTGCCAGCAGCTTCAGGGGAGGCAGCTCCTACAATGAGCAGTTCTTC. Its translation: CASSFRGGSSYNEQFF.

The chain combines TRBV7-8 with TRBJ2-5; 9 nucleotides match TRBD2. The CDR3 runs 16 residues. Germline V gives CDR1 SGHVS, CDR2 FQNEAQ. The J segment lost 1 base and the V segment lost 5 bases, leaving 8 bases of the junction unmatched. Written as DNA, the CDR3 is TGTGCCAGCAGCGACCGTAGCGGGAGCTTCCAAGAGACCCAGTACTTC. Translation gives CASSDRSGSFQETQYF.

As to this clone: Other DNA sequences within the sample encode an identical CDR3. This rearrangement joins TRBV6-5 to TRBJ2-1; the D is unclear. Germline CDR1 reads MNHEY; CDR2 reads SVGAGI. CDR3 size: 11 residues. V was cut by 5 bases and J by 5 bases, with 4 bases left in between. CDR3 in DNA: TGTGCCAGCAGTCGCGACAATGAGCAGTTCTTC. Translated: CASSRDNEQFF.

In DNA form, the CDR3 reads TGTGCCAGCAGCCCCTCCAGCGGGGGTGAGCAGTTCTTC. Translated: CASSPSSGGEQFF. This chain uses TRBV5-5 with TRBJ2-1; 8 bases fit TRBD2. The trim removed 4 bases at V and 9 bases at J, leaving 6 bases unmatched. This CDR3 has 13 residues. CDR1 SGHKS and CDR2 YYEKEE come from the germline V gene (reference sequence).

Regarding this clone: Other DNA variants within this sample encode the same CDR3. V usage is TRBV28 and J usage is TRBJ2-2; no clear D gene. Germline V gene data show CDR1 as MDHEN and CDR2 as SYDVKM. This CDR3 contains 13 residues. The V end lost 2 bases, the J end lost 4 bases, and 5 bases lay between the germline ends. CDR3 sequence (DNA): TGTGCCAGCAGTTTAGAAAGCACCGGGGAGCTGTTTTTT. Translating gives CASSLESTGELFF.